This TCR beta chain was sequenced during a study of blood T cell repertoires in COVID-19. The CDR3 length is 17 residues. J gave up 6 bases and V 4 bases, and 14 bases lay outside the gene matches. Germline CDR1 and CDR2: KGHSH and LQKENI. Per the authors' pipeline: Researchers report that nucleated cell counts were estimated from reference gene primer amplification. Profiling relied on immunoSEQ multiplex PCR, and the TCRdb table lists in-frame clones only, not all of them. The V and J calls and clone size come from that table; D and trimming were worked out from the DNA. The data hold more than 350,000 clones, with around nine tenths observed a single time. This clone appeared a few times.

The material sequenced was PBMCs or T cells enriched from blood (not recorded which). The sequence was obtained from a woman aged 18-29 years who had been exposed to COVID-19. The J gene is TRBJ2-7, the V gene TRBV18; 11 bases align to TRBD2. The CDR3 is CASSRGLADPNKAEQYF. The CDR3 coding sequence is TGTGCCAGCTCACGGGGACTAGCGGATCCTAATAAGGCCGAGCAGTACTTC.